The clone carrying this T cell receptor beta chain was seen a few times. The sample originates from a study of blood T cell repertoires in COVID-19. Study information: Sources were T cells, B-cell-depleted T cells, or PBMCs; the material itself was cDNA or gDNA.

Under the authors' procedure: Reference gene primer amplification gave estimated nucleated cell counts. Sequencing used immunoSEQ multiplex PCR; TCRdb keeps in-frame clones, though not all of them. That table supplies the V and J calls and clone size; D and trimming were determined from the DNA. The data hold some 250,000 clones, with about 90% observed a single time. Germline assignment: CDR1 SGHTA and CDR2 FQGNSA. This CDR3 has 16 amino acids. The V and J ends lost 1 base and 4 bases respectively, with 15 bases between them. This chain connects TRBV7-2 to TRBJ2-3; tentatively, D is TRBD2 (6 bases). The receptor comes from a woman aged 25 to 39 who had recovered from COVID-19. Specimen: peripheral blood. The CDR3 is CASSLESGLTADTQYF. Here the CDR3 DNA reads TGTGCCAGCAGCTTAGAGAGCGGGCTAACGGCAGATACGCAGTATTTT.